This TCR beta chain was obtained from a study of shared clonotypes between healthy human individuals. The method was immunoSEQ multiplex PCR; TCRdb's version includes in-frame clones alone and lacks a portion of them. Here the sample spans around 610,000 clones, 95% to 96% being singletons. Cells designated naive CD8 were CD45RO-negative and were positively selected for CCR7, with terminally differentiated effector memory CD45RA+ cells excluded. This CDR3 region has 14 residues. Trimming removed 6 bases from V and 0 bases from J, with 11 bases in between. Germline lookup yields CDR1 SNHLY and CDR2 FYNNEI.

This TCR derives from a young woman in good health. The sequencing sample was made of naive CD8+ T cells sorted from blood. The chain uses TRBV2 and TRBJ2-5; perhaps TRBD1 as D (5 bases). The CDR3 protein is CASRTALYQETQYF. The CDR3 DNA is TGTGCCAGCAGGACAGCCTTGTACCAAGAGACCCAGTACTTC.